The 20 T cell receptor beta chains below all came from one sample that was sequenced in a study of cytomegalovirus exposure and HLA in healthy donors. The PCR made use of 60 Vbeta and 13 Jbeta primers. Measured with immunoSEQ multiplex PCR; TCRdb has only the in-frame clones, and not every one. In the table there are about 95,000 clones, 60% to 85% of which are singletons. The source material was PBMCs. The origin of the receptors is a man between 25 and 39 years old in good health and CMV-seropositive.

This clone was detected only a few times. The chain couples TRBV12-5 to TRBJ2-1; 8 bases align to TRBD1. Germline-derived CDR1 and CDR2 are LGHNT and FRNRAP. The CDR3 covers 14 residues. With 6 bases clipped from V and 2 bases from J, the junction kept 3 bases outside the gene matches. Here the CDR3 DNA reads TGTGCTAGTGGGCGGACAGGGACCTACAATGAGCAGTTCTTC. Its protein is CASGRTGTYNEQFF.

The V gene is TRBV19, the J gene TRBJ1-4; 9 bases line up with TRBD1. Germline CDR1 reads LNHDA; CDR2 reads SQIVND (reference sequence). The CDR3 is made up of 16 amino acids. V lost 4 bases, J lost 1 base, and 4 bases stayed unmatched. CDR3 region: CASSSGQGLTNEKLFF. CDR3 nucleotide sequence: TGTGCCAGTAGTAGCGGACAGGGGCTAACTAATGAAAAACTGTTTTTT.

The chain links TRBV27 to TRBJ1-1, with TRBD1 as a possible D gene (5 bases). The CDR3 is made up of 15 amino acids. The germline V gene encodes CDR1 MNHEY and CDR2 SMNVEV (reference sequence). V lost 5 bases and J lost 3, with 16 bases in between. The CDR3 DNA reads TGTGCCAGCAGTCCTATAAGGGGATTCTACACTGAAGCTTTCTTT. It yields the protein CASSPIRGFYTEAFF.

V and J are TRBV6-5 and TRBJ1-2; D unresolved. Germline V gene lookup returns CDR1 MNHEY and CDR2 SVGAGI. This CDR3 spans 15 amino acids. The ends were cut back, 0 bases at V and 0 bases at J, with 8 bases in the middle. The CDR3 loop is CASSYSGGANYGYTF. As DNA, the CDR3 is TGTGCCAGCAGTTACTCAGGAGGAGCTAACTATGGCTACACCTTC.

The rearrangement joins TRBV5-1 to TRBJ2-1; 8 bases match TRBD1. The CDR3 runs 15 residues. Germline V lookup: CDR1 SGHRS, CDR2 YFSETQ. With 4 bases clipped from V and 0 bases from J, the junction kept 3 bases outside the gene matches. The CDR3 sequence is CASSRDRSSYNEQFF. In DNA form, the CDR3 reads TGCGCCAGCAGCCGGGACAGGAGCTCCTACAATGAGCAGTTCTTC.

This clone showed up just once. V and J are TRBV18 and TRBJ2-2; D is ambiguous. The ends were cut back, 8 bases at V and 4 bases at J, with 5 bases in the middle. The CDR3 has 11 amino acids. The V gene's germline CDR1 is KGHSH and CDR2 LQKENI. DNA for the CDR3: TGTGCCAGCCGGTCCACCGGGGAGCTGTTTTTT. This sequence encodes CASRSTGELFF.

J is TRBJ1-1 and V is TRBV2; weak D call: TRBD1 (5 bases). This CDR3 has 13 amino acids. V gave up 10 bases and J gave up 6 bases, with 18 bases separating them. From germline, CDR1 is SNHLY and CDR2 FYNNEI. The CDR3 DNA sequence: TGTGCCATGCTGCGGGTGGAGGGGCCTGAAGCTTTCTTT. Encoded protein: CAMLRVEGPEAFF.

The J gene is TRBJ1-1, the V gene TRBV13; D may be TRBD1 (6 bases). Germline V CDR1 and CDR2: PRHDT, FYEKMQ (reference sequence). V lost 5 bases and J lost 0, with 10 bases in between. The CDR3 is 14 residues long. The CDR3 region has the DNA TGTGCCAGCAGCATGCCAGGGGTGAACACTGAAGCTTTCTTT. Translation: CASSMPGVNTEAFF.

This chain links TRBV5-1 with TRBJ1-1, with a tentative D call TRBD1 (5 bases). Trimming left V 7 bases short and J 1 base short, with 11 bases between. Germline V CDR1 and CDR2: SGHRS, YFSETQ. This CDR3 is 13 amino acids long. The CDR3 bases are TGCGCCAGCGGCCAAACAGGGAACACTGAAGCTTTCTTT. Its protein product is CASGQTGNTEAFF.

This chain's CDR3 is CASSVEAGFNSPLHF. The CDR3 DNA reads as TGTGCCAGCAGCGTAGAGGCAGGGTTTAATTCACCCCTCCACTTT. The chain couples TRBV9 to TRBJ1-6; possibly TRBD1 for D (5 bases). The CDR3 contains 15 residues. Trimming took off 0 bases at V and 6 bases at J, with 10 bases between the two ends. Per the germline V gene, CDR1 is SGDLS and CDR2 is YYNGEE.

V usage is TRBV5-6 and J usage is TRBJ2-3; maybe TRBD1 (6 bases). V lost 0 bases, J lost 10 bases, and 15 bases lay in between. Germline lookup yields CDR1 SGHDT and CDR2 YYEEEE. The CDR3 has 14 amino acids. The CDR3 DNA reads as TGTGCCAGCAGCTTGGGACAGGCTCCCGGGGCGCAGTATTTT. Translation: CASSLGQAPGAQYF. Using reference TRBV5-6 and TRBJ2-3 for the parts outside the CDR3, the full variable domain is DAGVTQSPTHLIKTRGQQVTLRCSPKSGHDTVSWYQQALGQGPQFIFQYYEEEERQRGNFPDRFSGHQFPNYSSELNVNALLLGDSALYLCASSLGQAPGAQYFGPGTRLTVL.

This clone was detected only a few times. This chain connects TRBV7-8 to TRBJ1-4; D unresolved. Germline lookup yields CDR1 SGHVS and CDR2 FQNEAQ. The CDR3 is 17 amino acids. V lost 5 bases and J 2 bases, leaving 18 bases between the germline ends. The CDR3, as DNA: TGTGCCAGCAGCCAAGGCCGACGAGGGCTCACTAATGAAAAACTGTTTTTT. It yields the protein CASSQGRRGLTNEKLFF.

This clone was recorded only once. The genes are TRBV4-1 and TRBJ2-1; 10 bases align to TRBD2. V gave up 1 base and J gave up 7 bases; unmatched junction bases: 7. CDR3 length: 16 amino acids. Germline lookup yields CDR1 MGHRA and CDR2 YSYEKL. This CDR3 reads CASSQVASGRKNEQFF. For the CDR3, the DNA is TGCGCCAGCAGCCAAGTGGCTAGCGGGAGAAAGAATGAGCAGTTCTTC.

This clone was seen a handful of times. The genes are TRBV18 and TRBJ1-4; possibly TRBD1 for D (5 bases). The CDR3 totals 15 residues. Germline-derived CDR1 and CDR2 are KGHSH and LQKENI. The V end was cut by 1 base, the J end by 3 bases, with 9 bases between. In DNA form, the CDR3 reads TGTGCCAGCTCACCACTGGGGGGGTCTAATGAAAAACTGTTTTTT. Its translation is CASSPLGGSNEKLFF.

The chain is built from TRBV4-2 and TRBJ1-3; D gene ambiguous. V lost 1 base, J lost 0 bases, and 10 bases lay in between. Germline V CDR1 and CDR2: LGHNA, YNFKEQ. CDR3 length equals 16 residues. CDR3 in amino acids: CASSQGQASSGNTIYF. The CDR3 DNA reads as TGTGCCAGCAGCCAAGGTCAGGCGAGCTCTGGAAACACCATATATTTT.

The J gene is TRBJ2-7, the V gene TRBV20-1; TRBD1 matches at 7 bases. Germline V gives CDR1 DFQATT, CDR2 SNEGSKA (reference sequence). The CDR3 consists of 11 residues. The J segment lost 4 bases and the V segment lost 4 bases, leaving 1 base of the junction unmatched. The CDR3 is CSATTGYEQYV. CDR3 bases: TGCAGTGCTACGACAGGGTACGAGCAGTACGTC.

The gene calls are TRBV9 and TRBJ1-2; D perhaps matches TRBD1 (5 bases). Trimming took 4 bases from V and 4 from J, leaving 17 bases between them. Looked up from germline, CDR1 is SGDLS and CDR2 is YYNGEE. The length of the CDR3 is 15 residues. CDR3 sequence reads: CASSPSGGGSYGYTF. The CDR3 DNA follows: TGTGCCAGCAGCCCCTCCGGGGGGGGTTCCTATGGCTACACCTTC.

DNA of the CDR3: TGTGCCAGCAGCTTAGGTCCCACTAGCGGGAGGGCTATGTTGGAGACCCAGTACTTC. Amino acids: CASSLGPTSGRAMLETQYF. The chain is built from TRBV7-2 and TRBJ2-5, with 13 bases matching TRBD2. Trimming removed 1 base from V and 5 bases from J; junction bases left unmatched: 13. CDR3 length: 19 amino acids. Germline V gives CDR1 SGHTA, CDR2 FQGNSA.

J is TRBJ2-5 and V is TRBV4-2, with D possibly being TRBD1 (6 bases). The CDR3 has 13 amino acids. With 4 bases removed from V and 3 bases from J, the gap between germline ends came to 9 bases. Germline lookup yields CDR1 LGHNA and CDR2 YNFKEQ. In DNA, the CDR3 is TGTGCCAGCAGCCGCCGGACAGAAGAGACCCAGTACTTC. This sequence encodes CASSRRTEETQYF.

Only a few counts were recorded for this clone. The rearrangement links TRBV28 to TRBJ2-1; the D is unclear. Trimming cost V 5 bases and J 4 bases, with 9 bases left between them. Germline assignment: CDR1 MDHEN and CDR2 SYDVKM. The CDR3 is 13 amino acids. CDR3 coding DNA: TGTGCCAGCAGTCCCGACATATACAATGAGCAGTTCTTC. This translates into CASSPDIYNEQFF.